Each of the 23 T cell receptor beta chains below was sequenced from the same sample in a study of immune evolution from preneoplasia to lung adenocarcinoma. Sequencing used immunoSEQ multiplex PCR; TCRdb keeps in-frame clones, though not all of them. The table lists about 9,500 clones, around 75% of them singletons. Sample: FFPE minimally invasive lung adenocarcinoma tissue. These TCRs come from a donor older than 65 with lung adenocarcinoma.

This clone counts as medium-sized (0.01 to 0.1%). The rearrangement links TRBV11-2 to TRBJ2-1; D tentatively fits TRBD1 or TRBD2 (5 bases each). Germline values: CDR1 SGHAT, CDR2 FQNNGV. The CDR3 spans 16 residues. Trimming left V 3 bases short and J 0 bases short, with 12 bases between. This CDR3 is CASSFAGRSSYNEQFF. CDR3 in DNA: TGTGCCAGCAGCTTTGCAGGGAGAAGCTCCTACAATGAGCAGTTCTTC.

V gene TRBV19 combines with J gene TRBJ2-2, with D possibly matching TRBD2 (5 bases). This CDR3 spans 13 amino acids. Germline V CDR1 and CDR2: LNHDA, SQIVND (reference sequence). The V and J ends lost 5 bases and 7 bases respectively, with 11 bases between them. The CDR3 region has the DNA TGTGCCAGTAGTGAGGGTTGGAGCGGGGAGCTGTTTTTT. Amino acids: CASSEGWSGELFF.

This clone was recorded only once. The chain is built from TRBV30 and TRBJ2-1, with a tentative D call TRBD2 (5 bases). CDR1 and CDR2 (germline): GTSNPN, SVGIG (reference sequence). With 4 bases removed from V and 7 bases from J, the gap between germline ends came to 11 bases. The CDR3 length is 12 residues. Here the CDR3 DNA reads TGTGCCTGGAACGACTATGTAAATGAGCAGTTCTTC. It is translated as CAWNDYVNEQFF.

The rearrangement joins TRBV5-4 to TRBJ1-4; 11 bases are shared with TRBD1. This CDR3 region has 15 residues. The germline V gene has CDR1 SGHNT and CDR2 YYREEE (reference sequence). With 3 bases clipped from V and 11 bases from J, the junction kept 9 bases outside the gene matches. CDR3 residues: CASSYGTGGRTKLFF. CDR3 DNA sequence: TGTGCCAGCAGCTACGGGACAGGGGGGCGAACGAAACTGTTTTTT.

This rearrangement joins TRBV7-9 to TRBJ2-2; 9 positions agree with TRBD1. The CDR3 has 16 residues. Germline loops: CDR1 SEHNR, CDR2 FQNEAQ (reference sequence). Trimming cost V 2 bases and J 3 bases; bases outside gene matches: 4. CDR3 sequence (DNA): TGTGCCAGCAGCTTACGAAGGACAGGGGACACCGGGGAGCTGTTTTTT. Protein: CASSLRRTGDTGELFF.

V gene TRBV18 combines with J gene TRBJ1-2; possible D gene TRBD1, 5 bases. The germline gives CDR1 KGHSH, CDR2 LQKENI. The CDR3 has 15 amino acids. The V end was cut by 0 bases, the J end by 5 bases, with 13 bases between. The CDR3 coding sequence is TGTGCCAGCTCACCACCGGAGGGTCAGGGATATGGCTACACCTTC. It is translated as CASSPPEGQGYGYTF.

This sequence joins TRBV6-1 and TRBJ2-7, with 10 bases aligning to TRBD2. V gave up 2 bases and J gave up 3 bases; unmatched junction bases: 4. Germline V gene lookup returns CDR1 MNHNS and CDR2 SASEGT. The CDR3 sequence is 15 residues long. CDR3 residues: CASSELAGVLYEQYF. CDR3 DNA sequence: TGTGCCAGCAGTGAACTAGCGGGAGTACTCTACGAGCAGTACTTC.

This chain joins TRBV27 and TRBJ1-2; 7 bases fit TRBD1. The CDR3 consists of 13 residues. Germline loops: CDR1 MNHEY, CDR2 SMNVEV (reference sequence). With 5 bases clipped from V and 9 bases from J, the junction kept 9 bases outside the gene matches. The CDR3 sequence: CASSVRQGVRYTF. DNA for the CDR3: TGTGCCAGCAGTGTCCGACAGGGAGTACGCTACACCTTC.

V gene TRBV29-1 combines with J gene TRBJ1-3; 8 bases are a match to TRBD1. The CDR3 spans 13 residues. V lost 4 bases, J lost 2 bases, and 1 base stayed unmatched. CDR1 and CDR2 (germline): SQVTM, ANQGSEA. Here the CDR3 DNA reads TGCAGCGTTGTGACAGGGGCTGGAAACACCATATATTTT. As protein: CSVVTGAGNTIYF. The variable domain in full, with the rest retrieved from reference TRBV29-1 and TRBJ1-3, is SAVISQKPSRDICQRGTSLTIQCQVDSQVTMMFWYRQQPGQSLTLIATANQGSEATYESGFVIDKFPISRPNLTFSTLTVSNMSPEDSSIYLCSVVTGAGNTIYFGEGSWLTVV.

This sequence joins TRBV5-6 and TRBJ2-3; TRBD2 matches at 8 bases. Germline loops: CDR1 SGHDT, CDR2 YYEEEE. There are 17 residues in the CDR3. Trimming at V came to 3 bases and at J to 1 base, leaving 10 bases not matched to a gene. CDR3 nucleotides: TGTGCCAGCAGCTGGAGACTAGCGCCTAGCGGCACAGATACGCAGTATTTT. Its protein is CASSWRLAPSGTDTQYF.

In this sample, this clone turned up a few times. The rearrangement links TRBV6-6 to TRBJ1-2; no reliable D call. Germline V lookup: CDR1 MNHNY, CDR2 SVGAGI (reference sequence). Deletions cut 0 bases from V and 7 bases from J, with 9 bases between. The length of the CDR3 is 13 residues. CDR3 loop: CASSYSQIPGYTF. The CDR3 DNA reads TGTGCCAGCAGTTACTCCCAGATCCCTGGCTACACCTTC.

The chain employs TRBV28 and TRBJ1-4, with D possibly matching TRBD1 (6 bases). With 3 bases removed from V and 9 bases from J, the gap between germline ends came to 14 bases. The CDR3 has 14 amino acids. The germline gives CDR1 MDHEN, CDR2 SYDVKM. The CDR3 reads CASSFSTGLKKLFF. The DNA for the CDR3 is TGTGCCAGCAGTTTCTCGACAGGATTGAAAAAACTGTTTTTT. Supplemented by reference TRBV28 and TRBJ1-4, the full variable domain reads DVKVTQSSRYLVKRTGEKVFLECVQDMDHENMFWYRQDPGLGLRLIYFSYDVKMKEKGDIPEGYSVSREKKERFSLILESASTNQTSMYLCASSFSTGLKKLFFGSGTQLSVL.

V is TRBV5-1 and J is TRBJ2-1, with a tentative D call TRBD1 (5 bases). Per germline, CDR1 SGHRS and CDR2 YFSETQ. V lost 1 base to trimming and J lost 1 base, with 12 bases between them. The CDR3 loop spans 16 amino acids. The DNA for the CDR3 is TGCGCCAGCAGCTTGTACGCGCAGGGATCCTACAATGAGCAGTTCTTC. It yields the protein CASSLYAQGSYNEQFF.

This chain connects TRBV29-1 to TRBJ1-1; D possibly corresponds to TRBD1 (5 bases). The CDR3 sequence is 12 residues long. The V end was cut by 4 bases, the J end by 7 bases, with 13 bases between. Germline V lookup: CDR1 SQVTM, CDR2 ANQGSEA. This CDR3 reads CSVVQGLSEAFF. CDR3 bases: TGCAGCGTTGTCCAGGGACTTAGTGAAGCTTTCTTT.

This chain connects TRBV30 to TRBJ2-1, with TRBD2 matching 11 bases. The CDR3 loop spans 14 amino acids. CDR1 and CDR2 (germline): GTSNPN, SVGIG (reference sequence). The junction had 7 bases not matched to a gene; V was cut back by 3 bases and J by 9 bases. CDR3 sequence: CAWRLAGVPSEQFF. The CDR3, as DNA: TGTGCCTGGAGACTAGCGGGAGTTCCTAGTGAGCAGTTCTTC. The full variable domain, in which reference TRBV30 and TRBJ2-1 provide the parts outside the CDR3, is SQTIHQWPATLVQPVGSPLSLECTVEGTSNPNLYWYRQAAGRGLQLLFYSVGIGQISSEVPQNLSASRPQDRQFILSSKKLLLSDSGFYLCAWRLAGVPSEQFFGPGTRLTVL.

The J gene is TRBJ1-3, the V gene TRBV6-8; no reliable D call. The ends were cut back, 7 bases at V and 5 bases at J, with 6 bases in the middle. The germline gives CDR1 MNHGY, CDR2 SAAAGT. CDR3 length equals 11 residues. The CDR3 nucleotides are TGTGCCAGCAAAGGGAGAAACACCATATATTTT. Translation: CASKGRNTIYF.

This clone was detected only once. The chain has TRBV19 and TRBJ1-5; tentatively, D is TRBD1 (5 bases). Per the germline V gene, CDR1 is LNHDA and CDR2 is SQIVND (reference sequence). V lost 7 bases and J 0 bases, leaving 10 bases between the germline ends. The length of the CDR3 is 14 residues. The CDR3 coding sequence is TGTGCCAGTAAACCAGGGAATAGCAATCAGCCCCAGCATTTT. Translated: CASKPGNSNQPQHF.

The chain employs TRBV11-2 and TRBJ2-1; 9 positions match TRBD2. Trimming at V came to 3 bases and at J to 8 bases, leaving 5 bases not matched to a gene. The CDR3 spans 14 residues. Germline values: CDR1 SGHAT, CDR2 FQNNGV. The CDR3 reads CASSFSGSRDEQFF. The CDR3 DNA sequence: TGTGCCAGCAGCTTTAGCGGGAGTAGAGATGAGCAGTTCTTC.

This clone is labeled as large (0.1 to 1%). The V call is TRBV9, the J call TRBJ1-2; D remains unclear. Trimming removed 0 bases from V and 4 bases from J, with 19 bases in between. Germline V gene sequence: CDR1 SGDLS, CDR2 YYNGEE. This CDR3 has 17 amino acids. CDR3 sequence: CASSVGSMWDDPYGYTF. CDR3 nucleotide sequence: TGTGCCAGCAGCGTAGGTTCGATGTGGGATGACCCCTATGGCTACACCTTC. Together with reference TRBV9 and TRBJ1-2, the CDR3 gives the full variable domain: DSGVTQTPKHLITATGQRVTLRCSPRSGDLSVYWYQQSLDQGLQFLIQYYNGEERAKGNILERFSAQQFPDLHSELNLSSLELGDSALYFCASSVGSMWDDPYGYTFGSGTRLTVV.

The gene calls are TRBV7-8 and TRBJ2-7; either TRBD1 or TRBD2 may fit D (5 bases each). The CDR3 runs 20 residues. V lost 5 bases, J lost 4 bases, and 33 bases lay in between. The germline V gene encodes CDR1 SGHVS and CDR2 FQNEAQ. The CDR3 region is CASSTGLFGVIPTRLYEQYF. The CDR3 nucleotides read TGTGCCAGCAGCACAGGTCTTTTTGGGGTAATTCCCACCAGACTATACGAGCAGTACTTC.

This clone showed up just a few times. The CDR3 region is CASSQSGTPSYEQYF. CDR3 DNA: TGTGCCAGTAGCCAGAGCGGCACCCCTAGCTACGAGCAGTACTTC. The chain employs TRBV19 and TRBJ2-7; possibly TRBD2 for D (5 bases). This CDR3 spans 15 amino acids. Germline CDR1 is LNHDA and CDR2 is SQIVND (reference sequence). Trimming cost V 6 bases and J 3 bases, with 18 bases left between them.

The chain has TRBV5-4 and TRBJ2-7; 9 nucleotides agree with TRBD1. Germline trimming cut 4 bases from V and 0 bases from J; bases unmatched to any gene: 8. Germline loops: CDR1 SGHNT, CDR2 YYREEE (reference sequence). CDR3 length: 16 residues. The DNA of the CDR3 is TGTGCCAGCAGCGCTACCGGGACAGGGATCTCCTACGAGCAGTACTTC. It yields the protein CASSATGTGISYEQYF. Using reference TRBV5-4 and TRBJ2-7 for the parts outside the CDR3, the full variable domain is ETGVTQSPTHLIKTRGQQVTLRCSSQSGHNTVSWYQQALGQGPQFIFQYYREEENGRGNFPPRFSGLQFPNYSSELNVNALELDDSALYLCASSATGTGISYEQYFGPGTRLTVT.

The CDR3 DNA follows: TGTGCCAGCAGTCCCTCGCCGCGACGAGGATTTACTACTGGAAACACCATATATTTT. Its protein product is CASSPSPRRGFTTGNTIYF. The chain recombines TRBV28 with TRBJ1-3; D unclear. This CDR3 has 19 amino acids. Germline CDR1 reads MDHEN; CDR2 reads SYDVKM. V lost 5 bases and J 2 bases, leaving 25 bases between the germline ends.